Presented here are 2 T cell receptor beta chains from one specimen sequenced in a study of blood T cell repertoires in COVID-19. Generated by immunoSEQ multiplex PCR, the TCRdb table keeps only in-frame clones and is missing some. The table has 250,000 to 350,000 clones, approximately 90% seen once. What was sequenced was peripheral blood. Every receptor here comes from a man aged 30-40 years with acute or convalescent COVID-19.

The gene calls are TRBV5-6 and TRBJ2-2; 7 positions agree with TRBD2. V was clipped by 1 base and J by 4 bases; unmatched bases: 4. From germline, CDR1 is SGHDT and CDR2 YYEEEE. This CDR3 is built from 15 residues. CDR3 sequence reads: CASSLYGGSTGELFF. CDR3 DNA: TGTGCCAGCAGCTTGTACGGGGGGAGCACCGGGGAGCTGTTTTTT.

CDR3 amino acids: CASSQEGRSRTQYF. The CDR3, as DNA: TGTGCCAGCAGCCAAGAGGGGCGGAGTAGGACCCAGTACTTC. The V and J genes are TRBV3-1 (or the pseudogene TRBV3-2) and TRBJ2-5; maybe TRBD1 (5 bases). Trimming cost V 0 bases and J 7 bases, with 12 bases left between them. This CDR3 region has 14 residues. CDR1 is LGHDT, CDR2 YNNKEL, per germline (reference sequence).